Here is one T cell receptor (beta chain) with its context. Antigen specificity is unknown. There are 13 residues in the CDR3. The V end lost 10 bases, the J end lost 5 bases, and 17 bases lay between the germline ends. The germline CDR1 and CDR2 sequences are MNHEY and SVGAGI. Both 60 Vbeta primers and 13 Jbeta primers went into the PCR. The authors' processing: About 9.9 million shared chains were among about 80 million unique TCR beta chains counted in a later analysis. The table came from immunoSEQ multiplex PCR; TCRdb's copy has only in-frame clones and leaves some out. The DNA was the basis for D and trimming; V, J and clone size are from that table. The repertoire has roughly 140,000 clones, 70% to 80% of them found once; the top ten carry about 2.2%. The data were taken from a study of cytomegalovirus exposure and HLA in healthy donors. Study results and limitations: An Asian-associated ancestry cluster reportedly showed fewer N-insertions than the roughly 670-donor mean in a later analysis.

Sequenced sample: PBMCs. This rearrangement joins TRBV6-5 to TRBJ1-1; D ambiguous. The source of this sequence is a young woman in good health and CMV-seropositive. CDR3 region: CATQHPFATEAFF. The CDR3 DNA reads TGTGCCACCCAACATCCCTTCGCTACTGAAGCTTTCTTT.